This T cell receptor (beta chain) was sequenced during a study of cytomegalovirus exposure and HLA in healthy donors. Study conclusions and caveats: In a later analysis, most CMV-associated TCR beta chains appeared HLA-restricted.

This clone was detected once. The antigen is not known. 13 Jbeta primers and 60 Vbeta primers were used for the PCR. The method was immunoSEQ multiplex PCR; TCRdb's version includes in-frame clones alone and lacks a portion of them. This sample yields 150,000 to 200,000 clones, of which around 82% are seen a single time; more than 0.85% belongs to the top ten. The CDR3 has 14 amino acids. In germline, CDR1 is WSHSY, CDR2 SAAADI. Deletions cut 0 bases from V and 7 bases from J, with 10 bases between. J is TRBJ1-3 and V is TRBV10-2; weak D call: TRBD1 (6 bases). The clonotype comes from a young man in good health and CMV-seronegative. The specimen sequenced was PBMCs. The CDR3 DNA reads TGCGCCAGCAGTGAGTCGAACAGGGTGAACACCATATATTTT. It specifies CASSESNRVNTIYF.